This T cell receptor (beta chain) came from a study of cytomegalovirus exposure and HLA in healthy donors. For the study at large: As released early, the data held approximately 80 million unique TCRs from HLA-typed donors.

Amplification used 60 Vbeta primers and 13 Jbeta primers. Repertoires were generated with immunoSEQ multiplex PCR, while TCRdb's copy carries only in-frame clones and drops some. The sample lists 150,000 or so clones, around two thirds occurring once. Germline V gene data show CDR1 as SQVTM and CDR2 as ANQGSEA. V trimming: 2 bases; J trimming: 5 bases; junction bases outside the gene matches: 14. The CDR3 sequence is 17 residues long. The receptor's source is a young man in good health and CMV-seropositive. Sequencing was carried out using PBMCs. V usage is TRBV29-1 and J usage is TRBJ1-1; 10 bases align to TRBD1. CDR3 sequence: CSVETFRDRGLGTEAFF. In DNA form, the CDR3 reads TGCAGCGTTGAAACTTTCCGGGACAGGGGTTTGGGGACTGAAGCTTTCTTT.